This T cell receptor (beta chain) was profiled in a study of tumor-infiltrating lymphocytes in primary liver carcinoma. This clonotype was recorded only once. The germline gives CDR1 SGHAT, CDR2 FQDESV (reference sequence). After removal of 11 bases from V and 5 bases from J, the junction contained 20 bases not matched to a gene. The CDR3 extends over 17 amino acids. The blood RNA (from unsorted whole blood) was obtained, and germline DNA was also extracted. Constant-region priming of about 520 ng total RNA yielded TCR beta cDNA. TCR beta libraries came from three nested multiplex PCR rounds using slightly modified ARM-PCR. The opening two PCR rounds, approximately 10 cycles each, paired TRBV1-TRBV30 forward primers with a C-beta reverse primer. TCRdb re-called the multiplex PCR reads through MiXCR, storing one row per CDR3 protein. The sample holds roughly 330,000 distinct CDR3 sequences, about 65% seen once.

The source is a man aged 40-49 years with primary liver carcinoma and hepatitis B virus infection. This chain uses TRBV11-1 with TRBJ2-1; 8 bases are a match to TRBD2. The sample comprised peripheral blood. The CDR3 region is CARNLPLTGGPHNEQFF. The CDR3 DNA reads TGTGCCCGCAACTTACCCCTCACGGGAGGGCCACACAATGAGCAGTTCTTC.